Reported below is one T cell receptor (beta chain). These data belong to a study of OX40 agonist ivuxolimab in advanced cancers. This table comes from immunoSEQ multiplex PCR, and its TCRdb copy is limited to in-frame clones, with some not included. The data show 50,000 or so clones, approximately 86% seen once. The clonotype was recovered from an adult with an advanced solid tumor such as melanoma, head and neck, liver or kidney cancer. The sequences come from CD4+ or CD8+ T cells sorted from blood, collected in a trial of the OX40 agonist ivuxolimab.

Written as DNA, the CDR3 is TGTGCCAGCAGTGTCACTAGCGGGGGGGCGAGAGAGCAGTACTTC. This encodes CASSVTSGGAREQYF. The chain has TRBV6-1 and TRBJ2-7; 13 bases are shared with TRBD2. The CDR3 contains 15 residues. The V gene's germline CDR1 is MNHNS and CDR2 SASEGT. V shed 4 bases, J shed 7 bases, and the junction held 7 bases outside the gene matches.